This T cell receptor beta chain is from a study of early T cells in non-severe SARS-CoV-2 infection. Study-level information: Unpaired chains resulted from sequencing bulk RNA of unsorted whole blood.

Unique molecular identifiers tagged individual cDNA molecules. TCRdb redid the calling of the 5' RACE reads with MiXCR, one entry per CDR3 protein. This table holds roughly 34,000 distinct CDR3 sequences, more than 4% found once. This clonotype was recorded at least ten times. Its specificity is unknown. Whole-study results and caveats: Matching against VDJdb likely underestimated virus-specific expansions, favoring anti-spike CD8.

Unmatched junction bases numbered 3, after V lost 2 bases and J lost 4 bases. In germline, CDR1 is LGHNT, CDR2 FRNRAP. This CDR3 has 14 residues. Material: whole blood. This sequence was found in an adult who was a healthcare worker with PCR-confirmed SARS-CoV-2 infection or an uninfected control (not recorded which). The rearrangement uses TRBV12-5 and TRBJ2-5, with 8 bases fitting TRBD2. CDR3 region: CASGLYLAGETQYF. Written as DNA, the CDR3 is TGTGCTAGTGGTTTGTACCTAGCGGGAGAGACCCAGTACTTC.